The 2 T cell receptor beta chains below all came from one sample that was sequenced in a study of T cell repertoires in cytomegalovirus infection. TCRdb re-derived calls from the reads in MiXCR, one entry per CDR3 protein. The repertoire consists of under 150,000 distinct CDR3 sequences, with 30% occurring once and the leading ten covering 41%. For these receptors, no antigen is known. Sequencing was performed on CD8+ T cells from cultured PBMCs, taken from culture after CMV antigen stimulation. These receptors all stem from a human donor in good health (CMV status not recorded). Some clones in this sample may be carry-over from other donors' samples.

This clonotype was seen a few times. The V gene is TRBV7-2, the J gene TRBJ2-3, with 7 bases fitting TRBD2. CDR1 is SGHTA, CDR2 FQGNSA, per germline. The CDR3 length is 15 residues. Germline trimming cut 7 bases from V and 4 bases from J; bases unmatched to any gene: 11. The CDR3 coding sequence is TGTGCCAGCAAAACAGCGGGGTCTGAGGCAGATACGCAGTATTTT. Translating it yields CASKTAGSEADTQYF.

This clonotype was seen at least ten times. The V and J genes are TRBV4-1 and TRBJ2-2; 12 positions match TRBD2. Trimming at V came to 1 base and at J to 3 bases, leaving 18 bases not matched to a gene. CDR3 length: 22 amino acids. The germline V gene has CDR1 MGHRA and CDR2 YSYEKL. The DNA for the CDR3 is TGCGCCAGCAGCCAAGGTCGTTGGACTAGCGGGGCTTCCCACCGCGACACCGGGGAGCTGTTTTTT. This translates into CASSQGRWTSGASHRDTGELFF.